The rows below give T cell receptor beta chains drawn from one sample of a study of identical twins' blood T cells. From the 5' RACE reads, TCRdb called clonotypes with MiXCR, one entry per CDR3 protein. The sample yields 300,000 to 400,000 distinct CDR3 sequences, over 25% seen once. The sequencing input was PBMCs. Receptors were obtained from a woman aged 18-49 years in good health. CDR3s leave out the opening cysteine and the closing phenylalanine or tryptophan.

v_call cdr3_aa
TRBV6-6 ASRPAGTNGELF
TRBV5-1 ASSRNSFYEQY
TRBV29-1 SVALVAYNEQF
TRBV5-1 ASRLTGLSYNEQF
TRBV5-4 ASSLSSGRNNEQF
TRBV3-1 ASSPRQGASGNTIY
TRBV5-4 ASSLVRGRTEAF
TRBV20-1 SARRKQRVLTWNEQF
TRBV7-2 AGSSIDSTGELF
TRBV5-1 ASSFGRHNYGYT
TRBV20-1 SADPGGQTVSGNTIY
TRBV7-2 ASSMGSGTEAF
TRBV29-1 SGRDRNNEKLF
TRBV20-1 SARDPNQETQY
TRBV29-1 SSRGQPGEAF
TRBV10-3 AMGTVTGEAF
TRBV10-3 AISDPDREGQETQY
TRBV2 ASSGFLAETQY
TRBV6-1 ASSGPSGNYNEQF
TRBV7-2 ASSALGTPGEKLF
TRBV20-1 SARDTLTLTTIY
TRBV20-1 SAILRDSEAF
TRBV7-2 ASSPTGLAQPQH
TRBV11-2 ASRTAANTGELF
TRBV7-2 ASSLGVQNYGYT
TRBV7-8 ASSLRGRAGAEKLF
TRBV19 ASSEIQPGGYGYT
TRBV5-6 ASSLERGYSPLH
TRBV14 ASSQSLNTQY
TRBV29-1 SIYRLALLPNEQF
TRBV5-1 ASSLFGKGMNTEAF
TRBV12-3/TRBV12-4 ASSQNPAYGYT
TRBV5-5 ASNIATTNEKLF
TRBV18 ASSPGQPYKQY
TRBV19 ASSRLSREKLF
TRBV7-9 ASSLAGMAESF
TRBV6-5 ASSLQGGNSGYT
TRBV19 ASSPTVSNQPQH
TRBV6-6 ASSYGSTDTQY
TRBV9 ASSAFPTGIGTQY
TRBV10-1 ASSESWGTDTQY
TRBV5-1 ASSSRNEAF